This record looks at one T cell receptor beta chain sequence and its context. Antigen specificity is unknown. These data come from a study of cytomegalovirus exposure and HLA in healthy donors. The study's findings and limits: TCR beta V- and J-gene trimming was later associated with a missense DCLRE1C variant. For presence/absence analyses, sequencing depth was assumed to be roughly uniform across donors. It was in a later analysis that TCR association rates were seen to vary by HLA locus, highest for DRB1 and lowest for HLA-C. There were 150 to 200 TCR beta chains listed as cytomegalovirus-associated.

Primers included in the PCR were 60 Vbeta and 13 Jbeta primers. Using immunoSEQ multiplex PCR, the repertoire was profiled, and TCRdb retains in-frame clones only, with some absent. The table records under 200,000 clones, around 85% of them present only once. Trimming left V 4 bases short and J 0 bases short, with 11 bases between. Germline CDR1 and CDR2: SGHDT and YYEEEE. The CDR3 has 15 amino acids. The chain is built from TRBV5-6 and TRBJ2-1; no reliable D call. Specimen: PBMCs. The sequence was obtained from a human donor in good health. The CDR3, as DNA: TGTGCCAGCAGCACTTTCCGGAGCTCCTACAATGAGCAGTTCTTC. This sequence encodes CASSTFRSSYNEQFF.